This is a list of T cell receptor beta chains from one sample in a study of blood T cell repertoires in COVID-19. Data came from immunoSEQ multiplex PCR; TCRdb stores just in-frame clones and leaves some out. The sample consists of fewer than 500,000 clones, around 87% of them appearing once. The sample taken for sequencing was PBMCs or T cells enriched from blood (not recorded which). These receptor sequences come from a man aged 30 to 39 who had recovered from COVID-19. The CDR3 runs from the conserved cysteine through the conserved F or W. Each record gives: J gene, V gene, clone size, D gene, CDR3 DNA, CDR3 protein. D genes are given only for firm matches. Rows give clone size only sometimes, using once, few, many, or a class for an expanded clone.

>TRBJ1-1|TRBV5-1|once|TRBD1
TGCGCCAGCAGCCCTACAGGGGGGAACACTGAAGCTTTCTTT
CASSPTGGNTEAFF
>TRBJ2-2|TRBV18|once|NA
TGTGCCAGCTCACCACAGGGGGCGAACACCGGGGAGCTGTTTTTT
CASSPQGANTGELFF
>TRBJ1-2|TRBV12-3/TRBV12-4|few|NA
TGTGCCAGCAGTCAGCTCCGGGGTGGCTACACCTTC
CASSQLRGGYTF
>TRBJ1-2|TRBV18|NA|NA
TGTGCCAGCTCACCCTACCGGACACCGGAGGGCTACACCTTC
CASSPYRTPEGYTF
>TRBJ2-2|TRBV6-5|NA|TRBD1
TGTGCCAGCAGCCAAGGACAGGGATCCGGGGAGCTGTTTTTT
CASSQGQGSGELFF
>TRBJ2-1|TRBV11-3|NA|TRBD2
TGTGCCAGCAGCCCGGGACTAGCGGGGGTCGATGAGCAGTTCTTC
CASSPGLAGVDEQFF
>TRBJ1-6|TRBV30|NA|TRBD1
TGTGCCTGGAACGACAGGGAGGATTCACCCCTCCACTTT
CAWNDREDSPLHF
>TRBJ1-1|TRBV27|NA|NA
TGTGCCAGCAGTGTGAGGGGGACGAGTGGAGCTTTCTTT
CASSVRGTSGAFF
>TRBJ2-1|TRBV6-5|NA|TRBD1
TGTGCCAGCAGTTACTCGTTCGACAGGGGAAATGAGCAGTTCTTC
CASSYSFDRGNEQFF
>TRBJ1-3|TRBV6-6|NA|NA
TGTGCCAGCAGCCAGACCCCGGGGGATCCGGCCTTCTCCTCTGGAAACACCATATATTTT
CASSQTPGDPAFSSGNTIYF
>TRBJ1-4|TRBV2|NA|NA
TGTGCCAGCAGTGGGTCGAGGGATGAAAAACTGTTTTTT
CASSGSRDEKLFF
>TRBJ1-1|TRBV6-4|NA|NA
TGTGCCAGCAGTCGAGGAGGAATGAACACTGAAGCTTTCTTT
CASSRGGMNTEAFF
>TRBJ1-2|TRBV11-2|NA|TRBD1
TGTGCCAGCCGTTCTTCCCCGGACAGGGGGCGTGTGGTTGGCTACACCTTC
CASRSSPDRGRVVGYTF
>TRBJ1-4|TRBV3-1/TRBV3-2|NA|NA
TGTGCCAGCAGCCAAGGACAGGCTCCTAATGAAAAACTGTTTTTT
CASSQGQAPNEKLFF
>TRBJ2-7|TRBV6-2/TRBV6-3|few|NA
TGTGCCAGCAGCCCAGCGGCCCCCTACGAGCAGTACTTC
CASSPAAPYEQYF
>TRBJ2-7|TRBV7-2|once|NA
TGTGCCAGCGGTCAGGGCCACCTCTCCGAGCAGTACTTC
CASGQGHLSEQYF
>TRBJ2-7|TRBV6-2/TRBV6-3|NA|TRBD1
TGTGCCAGCAGTTCCCTAACAGGGGGCAATACCTACGAGCAGTACTTC
CASSSLTGGNTYEQYF
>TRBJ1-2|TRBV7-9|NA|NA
TGTGCCAGCAGCGGTCCAGACAGAGATAATGGCTACACCTTC
CASSGPDRDNGYTF
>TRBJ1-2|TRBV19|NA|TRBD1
TGTGCCAGTCTCCCTGGACAGGGCTTTTACTATGGCTACACCTTC
CASLPGQGFYYGYTF
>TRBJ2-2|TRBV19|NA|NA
TGTGCCAGTAGTCTGAGGCAGGGGATCATCGGGGAGCTGTTTTTT
CASSLRQGIIGELFF
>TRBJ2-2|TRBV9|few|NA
TGTGCCAGCAGCGTCACTACCAACACCGGGGAGCTGTTTTTT
CASSVTTNTGELFF
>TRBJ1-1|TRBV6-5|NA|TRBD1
TGTGCCAGCAGTTGGGGACAGGGCACTGAAGCTTTCTTT
CASSWGQGTEAFF
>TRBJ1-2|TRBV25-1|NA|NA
TGTGCCAGCAGTGCCAGGTCGGCATATGGCTACACCTTC
CASSARSAYGYTF